This entry is about one T cell receptor beta chain. Its antigen is not identified. This entry is derived from a study of OX40 agonist ivuxolimab in advanced cancers. The overall study: The group had a mean age of around 60 years, ranged from about 23 to 79, and was 80% to 90% male. Eligibility rules accepted prior anti-PD-1, anti-PD-L1 or anti-CTLA-4 therapy, and 30% to 40% had some.

The protocol was immunoSEQ multiplex PCR, while the TCRdb copy is restricted to in-frame clones and leaves out a portion. The sample has some 72,000 clones, roughly 90% seen once. Study findings and constraints: Antigen specificity of clonally expanded peripheral T cells was not established. Averaging showed that CD8+ T cells had more expanded clones than CD4+ did.

CDR1 MNHEY and CDR2 SMNVEV come from the germline V gene (reference sequence). The CDR3 is 15 residues long. V was clipped by 5 bases and J by 5 bases; unmatched bases: 10. The chain is built from TRBV27 and TRBJ2-5; 8 nucleotides agree with TRBD2. The clonotype comes from an adult with an advanced solid tumor such as melanoma, head and neck, liver or kidney cancer. The sequenced sample was CD4+ or CD8+ T cells sorted from blood, obtained in a trial of the OX40 agonist ivuxolimab. The CDR3 here is CASSRREGPGETQYF. CDR3 sequence (DNA): TGTGCCAGCAGTAGACGGGAGGGCCCAGGGGAGACCCAGTACTTC.